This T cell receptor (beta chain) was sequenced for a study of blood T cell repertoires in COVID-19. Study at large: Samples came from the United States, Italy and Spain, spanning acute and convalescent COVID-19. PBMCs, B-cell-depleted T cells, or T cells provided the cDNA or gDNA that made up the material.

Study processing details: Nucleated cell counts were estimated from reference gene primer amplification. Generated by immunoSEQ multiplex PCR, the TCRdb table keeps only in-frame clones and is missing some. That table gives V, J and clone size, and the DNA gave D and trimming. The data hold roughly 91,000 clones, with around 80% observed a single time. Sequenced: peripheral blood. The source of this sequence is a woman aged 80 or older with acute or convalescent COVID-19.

CDR3 bases: TGCAGCGGGGGGGAGGCTGGGAACACTGAAGCTTTCTTT. As protein: CSGGEAGNTEAFF. V gene TRBV29-1 combines with J gene TRBJ1-1; maybe TRBD1 (5 bases). Germline lookup yields CDR1 SQVTM and CDR2 ANQGSEA. Trimming pared 7 bases from V and 1 base from J, leaving 13 bases between. The CDR3 spans 13 residues.